This TCR beta chain came from a study of regulatory T cells in long-lasting Graves disease. Regarding time point: newly diagnosed GD, antithyroid drugs for less than 3 months. Preparation of the TCR library used RNA extracted from PBMCs. Study conclusions and caveats: Accuracy was possibly reduced by small sample size.

Assembly of TCR beta libraries relied on iRepertoire HTBI primers together with Arm-PCR of CDR3 regions. TCRdb reprocessed the multiplex PCR reads via MiXCR and lists one record per CDR3 protein. The sample yields approximately 350,000 distinct CDR3 sequences, approximately 15% seen once. This clonotype has only a few counts. Its antigen is undetermined. The germline CDR1 and CDR2 sequences are DFQATT and SNEGSKA (reference sequence). The CDR3 runs 14 residues. V was trimmed by 0 bases and J by 1 base, leaving 6 bases between them. This sample was shared with a second study, whose subject was T cells in Graves' hyperthyroidism and ophthalmopathy. In that study: The HTBI set primed first-round TCR CDR3 RT-PCR. Blood shared most expanded thyroid clonotypes above 0.001.

This clonotype was obtained from a man aged 40-50 years with Graves disease. Source: peripheral blood mononuclear cells (PBMCs), taken at new diagnosis, from a patient treated with antithyroid drugs. V gene TRBV20-1 combines with J gene TRBJ2-2; D not resolved. CDR3 region: CSAREGKNTGELFF. The CDR3 bases are TGCAGTGCTAGAGAAGGGAAGAACACCGGGGAGCTGTTTTTT.